Sequencing of this TCR beta chain was carried out in a study of blood T cell repertoires in COVID-19. In the study's own analysis: It was from reference gene primer amplification that nucleated cell counts were estimated. The assay was immunoSEQ multiplex PCR, and TCRdb's table has in-frame clones only and misses some. Clone size and the V and J calls come from that table; the DNA yielded D and trimming. This sample has around 70,000 clones; 90% occur once, and the top ten carry roughly a tenth. Deletions cut 2 bases from V and 1 base from J, with 17 bases between. Germline lookup yields CDR1 MNHEY and CDR2 SVGEGT. This CDR3 has 17 residues.

This chain links TRBV6-2 or TRBV6-3 with TRBJ2-5, with D possibly being TRBD2 (5 bases). The sequencing input was peripheral blood. This clonotype was sampled from a human donor in a cohort sampled during active COVID-19. CDR3 sequence: CASSYLVGRRPQETQYF. In nucleotides, the CDR3 is TGTGCCAGCAGTTACCTTGTTGGCAGGAGGCCCCAAGAGACCCAGTACTTC.